This T cell receptor (beta chain) was sequenced in a study of Tregs in tolerant kidney transplant recipients. Generated by immunoSEQ multiplex PCR, the TCRdb table keeps only in-frame clones and is missing some. The profile shows 120,000 or so clones, approximately 90% of them singletons. CDR1 and CDR2 (germline): SEHNR, FQNEAQ (reference sequence). The CDR3 sequence is 13 residues long. The V gene lost 5 bases and the J gene lost 5 bases, with 12 bases spanning the gap. The sample consisted of CD4+ T cells from blood. V gene TRBV7-9 combines with J gene TRBJ2-5, with D maybe TRBD1 (5 bases). This TCR came from a human donor in good health. The CDR3 sequence is CASSPRTLETQYF. Written as DNA, the CDR3 is TGTGCCAGCAGCCCCCGGACATTGGAGACCCAGTACTTC.